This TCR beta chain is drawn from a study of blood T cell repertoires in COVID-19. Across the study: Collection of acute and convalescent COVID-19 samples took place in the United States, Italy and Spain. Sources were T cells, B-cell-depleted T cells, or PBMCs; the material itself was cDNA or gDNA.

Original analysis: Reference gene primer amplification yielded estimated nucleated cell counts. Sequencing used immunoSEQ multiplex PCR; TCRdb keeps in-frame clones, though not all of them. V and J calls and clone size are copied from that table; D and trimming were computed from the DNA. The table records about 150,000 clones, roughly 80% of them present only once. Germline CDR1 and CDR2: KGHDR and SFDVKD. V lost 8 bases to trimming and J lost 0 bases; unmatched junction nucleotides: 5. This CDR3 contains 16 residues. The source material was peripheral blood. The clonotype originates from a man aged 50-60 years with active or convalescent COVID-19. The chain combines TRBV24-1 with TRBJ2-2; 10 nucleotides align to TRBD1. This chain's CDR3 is CATKPGQGTNTGELFF. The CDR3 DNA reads TGTGCCACCAAACCGGGACAGGGGACGAACACCGGGGAGCTGTTTTTT.